What follows describes a single TCR beta chain. Its antigen remains unknown. This entry belongs to a study of CD8+ T cells in alopecia areata. On the study more broadly: At a dose of 5 to 10 mg twice daily, oral tofacitinib was given to treated patients. Study results and caveats: Elevated clonality characterized lesional scalp relative to normal scalp, particularly in alopecia totalis/universalis.

V was cut by 0 bases and J by 6 bases, with 0 bases left in between. The germline gives CDR1 SGHNT, CDR2 YYREEE (reference sequence). CDR3 length equals 11 residues. Isolated RNA was reverse transcribed into cDNA used as the sequencing template. The method was immunoSEQ multiplex PCR; TCRdb's version includes in-frame clones alone and lacks a portion of them. The profile shows roughly 200,000 clones, 50% to 70% of them singletons. The sequencing here drew on CD4+ T cells sorted from blood, taken at week 0. The chain uses TRBV5-4 and TRBJ2-2; D uncertain. The TCR comes from a human donor with alopecia areata. CDR3 sequence (DNA): TGTGCCAGCAGCTTGGCCGGGGAGCTGTTTTTT. This sequence encodes CASSLAGELFF.